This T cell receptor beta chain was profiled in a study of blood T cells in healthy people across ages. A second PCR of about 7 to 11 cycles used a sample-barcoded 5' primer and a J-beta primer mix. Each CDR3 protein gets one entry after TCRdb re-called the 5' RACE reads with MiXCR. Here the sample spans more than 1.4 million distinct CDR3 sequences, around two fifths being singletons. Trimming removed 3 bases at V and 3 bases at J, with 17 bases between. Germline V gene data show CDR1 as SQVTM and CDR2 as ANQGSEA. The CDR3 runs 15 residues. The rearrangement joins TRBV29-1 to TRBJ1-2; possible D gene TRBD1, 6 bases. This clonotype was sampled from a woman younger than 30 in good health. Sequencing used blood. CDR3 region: CSVDRGRGGDYGYTF. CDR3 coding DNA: TGCAGCGTTGACAGGGGCCGCGGGGGTGACTATGGCTACACCTTC. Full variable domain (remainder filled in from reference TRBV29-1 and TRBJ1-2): SAVISQKPSRDICQRGTSLTIQCQVDSQVTMMFWYRQQPGQSLTLIATANQGSEATYESGFVIDKFPISRPNLTFSTLTVSNMSPEDSSIYLCSVDRGRGGDYGYTFGSGTRLTVV.